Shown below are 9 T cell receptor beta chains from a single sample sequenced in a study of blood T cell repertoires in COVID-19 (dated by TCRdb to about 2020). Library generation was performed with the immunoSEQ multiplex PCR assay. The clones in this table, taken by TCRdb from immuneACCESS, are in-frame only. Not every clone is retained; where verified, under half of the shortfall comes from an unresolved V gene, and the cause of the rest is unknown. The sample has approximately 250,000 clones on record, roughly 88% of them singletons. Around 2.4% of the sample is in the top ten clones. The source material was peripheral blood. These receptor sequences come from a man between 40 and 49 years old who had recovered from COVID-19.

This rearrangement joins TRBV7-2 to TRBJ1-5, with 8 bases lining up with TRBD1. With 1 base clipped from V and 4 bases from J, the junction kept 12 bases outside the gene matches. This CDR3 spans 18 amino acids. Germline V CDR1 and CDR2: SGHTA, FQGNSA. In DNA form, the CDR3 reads TGTGCCAGCAGCTTAGACCCCCGGCAGGGGGCGCGAAATCAGCCCCAGCATTTT. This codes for CASSLDPRQGARNQPQHF.

This CDR3 is CASSQDFRQDWNEQFF. The DNA for the CDR3 is TGCGCCAGCAGCCAAGATTTCCGACAGGATTGGAATGAGCAGTTCTTC. The chain carries TRBV4-3 and TRBJ2-1; possible D gene TRBD1, 6 bases. Germline V gene sequence: CDR1 LGHNA, CDR2 YSLEER. Trimming stripped 0 bases from V and 7 bases from J, with 16 bases between. This CDR3 contains 16 residues.

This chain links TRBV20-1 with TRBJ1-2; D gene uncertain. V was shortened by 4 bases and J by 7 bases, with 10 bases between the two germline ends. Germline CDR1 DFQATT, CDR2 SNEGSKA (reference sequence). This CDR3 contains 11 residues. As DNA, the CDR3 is TGCAGTGCTACCTTCCGAGGTGGCTACACCTTC. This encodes CSATFRGGYTF.

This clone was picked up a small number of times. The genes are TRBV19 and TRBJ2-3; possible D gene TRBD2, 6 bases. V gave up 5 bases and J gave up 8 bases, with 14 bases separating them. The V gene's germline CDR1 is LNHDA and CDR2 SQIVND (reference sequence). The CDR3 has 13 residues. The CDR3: CASSVSRRGTQYF. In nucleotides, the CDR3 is TGTGCCAGTAGTGTCAGTAGGAGGGGTACGCAGTATTTT.

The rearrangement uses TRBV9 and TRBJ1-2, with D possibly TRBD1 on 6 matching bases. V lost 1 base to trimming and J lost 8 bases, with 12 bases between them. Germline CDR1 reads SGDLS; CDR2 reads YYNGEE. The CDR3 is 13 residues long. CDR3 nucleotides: TGTGCCAGCAGCGTATCAGGGGCTGAGGGCTACACCTTC. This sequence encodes CASSVSGAEGYTF.

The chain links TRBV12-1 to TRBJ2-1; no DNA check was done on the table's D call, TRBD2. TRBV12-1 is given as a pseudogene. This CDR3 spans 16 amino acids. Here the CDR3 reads CASSAPTSGEADEQFF. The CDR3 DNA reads TGTGCCAGCAGCGCGCCCACTAGCGGGGAGGCGGATGAGCAGTTCTTC.

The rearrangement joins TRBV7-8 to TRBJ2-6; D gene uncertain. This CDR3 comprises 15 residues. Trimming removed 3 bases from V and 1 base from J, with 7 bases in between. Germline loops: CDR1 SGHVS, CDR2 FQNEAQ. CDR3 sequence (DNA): TGTGCCAGCAGCTTTTTAAATTCTGGGGCCAACGTCCTGACTTTC. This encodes CASSFLNSGANVLTF.

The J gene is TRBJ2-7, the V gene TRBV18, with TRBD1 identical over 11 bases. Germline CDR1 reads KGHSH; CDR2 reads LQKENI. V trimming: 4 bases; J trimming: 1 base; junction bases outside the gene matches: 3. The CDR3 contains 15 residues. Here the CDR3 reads CASSLGTGGSYEQYF. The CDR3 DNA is TGTGCCAGCTCACTCGGGACAGGGGGGTCCTACGAGCAGTACTTC.

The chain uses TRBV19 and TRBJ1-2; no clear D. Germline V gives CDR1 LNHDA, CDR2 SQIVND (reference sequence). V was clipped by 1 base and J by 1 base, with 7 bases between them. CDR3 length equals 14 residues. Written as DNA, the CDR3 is TGTGCCAGTAGTATAGGGGCAAGTAACTATGGCTACACCTTC. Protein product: CASSIGASNYGYTF.